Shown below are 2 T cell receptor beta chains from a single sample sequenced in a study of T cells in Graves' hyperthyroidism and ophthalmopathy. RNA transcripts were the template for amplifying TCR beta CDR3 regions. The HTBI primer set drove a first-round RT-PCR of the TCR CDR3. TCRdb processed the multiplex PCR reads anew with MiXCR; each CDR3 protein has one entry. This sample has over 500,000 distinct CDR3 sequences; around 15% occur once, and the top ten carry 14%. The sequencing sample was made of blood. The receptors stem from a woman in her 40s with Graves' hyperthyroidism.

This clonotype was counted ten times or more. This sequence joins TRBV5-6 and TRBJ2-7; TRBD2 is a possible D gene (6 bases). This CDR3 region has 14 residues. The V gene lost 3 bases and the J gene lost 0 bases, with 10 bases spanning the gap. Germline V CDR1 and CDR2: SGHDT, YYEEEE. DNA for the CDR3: TGTGCCAGCAGCTGGTCGGGAGTCTCCTACGAGCAGTACTTC. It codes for CASSWSGVSYEQYF.

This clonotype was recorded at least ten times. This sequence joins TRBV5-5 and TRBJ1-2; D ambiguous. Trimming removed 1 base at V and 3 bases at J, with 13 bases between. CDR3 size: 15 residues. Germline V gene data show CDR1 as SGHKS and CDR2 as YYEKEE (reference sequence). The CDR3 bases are TGTGCCAGCAGCTTGTATGAGGGAATAGACTATGGCTACACCTTC. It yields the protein CASSLYEGIDYGYTF. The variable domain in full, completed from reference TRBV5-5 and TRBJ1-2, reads DAGVTQSPTHLIKTRGQQVTLRCSPISGHKSVSWYQQVLGQGPQFIFQYYEKEERGRGNFPDRFSARQFPNYSSELNVNALLLGDSALYLCASSLYEGIDYGYTFGSGTRLTVV.